These T cell receptor beta chains were read from a single sample in a study of T cells in Graves' hyperthyroidism and ophthalmopathy. Each CDR3 protein is one row after TCRdb ran MiXCR on the multiplex PCR reads. The sample consists of around 800,000 distinct CDR3 sequences, approximately 40% of them appearing once. Sequencing input: blood. Receptor source: a young man with Graves' hyperthyroidism. Both conserved end residues are part of each CDR3. A D gene is named only where the DNA matches it firmly. Size tells how often a clone was seen (once, few, many) or the class of an expanded clone, and some rows leave it out.

many | TRBJ1-2 | 12 | TRBV20-1 | - | TGCAGTGCTAGAGCCGACCGGAGGAGCTACACCTTC | CSARADRRSYTF
- | TRBJ1-4 | 14 | TRBV12-3/TRBV12-4 | - | TGTGCCAGCAGTCCCGACTCGCCGGGGGGAAAACTGTTTTTT | CASSPDSPGGKLFF
- | TRBJ1-5 | 14 | TRBV20-1 | - | TGCAGTGCTAGAGTAGGAGGGGGAGGTCAGCCCCAGCATTTT | CSARVGGGGQPQHF
many | TRBJ1-2 | 14 | TRBV12-3/TRBV12-4 | - | TGTGCCAGCAGTTTGGTAGGGTCTGGGTACGGCTACACCTTC | CASSLVGSGYGYTF
many | TRBJ1-5 | 14 | TRBV7-6 | - | TGTGCCAGCAGCTTAGTTTACACCGATCAGCCCCAGCATTTT | CASSLVYTDQPQHF
once | TRBJ2-7 | 15 | TRBV7-2 | TRBD1 | TGTGCCAGCAGCCTTCTCGGGACAGGGTCCAACGAGCAGTACTTC | CASSLLGTGSNEQYF
- | TRBJ1-1 | 15 | TRBV19 | - | TGTGCCAGTAGTCCCACCGGGGGGTTTCGCACTGAAGCTTTCTTT | CASSPTGGFRTEAFF
- | TRBJ1-2 | 12 | TRBV12-3/TRBV12-4 | TRBD1 | TGTACCAGCAGGCCAGGGGGGGATGGCTACACCTTC | CTSRPGGDGYTF
- | TRBJ2-5 | 15 | TRBV7-9 | - | TGTGCCAGCAGCCAAGGAGGAGGGTTGTCGGAGACCCAGTACTTC | CASSQGGGLSETQYF
few | TRBJ2-2 | 15 | TRBV5-1 | TRBD1 | TGCGCCAGCAGCTTTCAGGGGGATACGCGCGGGGAGCTGTTTTTT | CASSFQGDTRGELFF
many | TRBJ1-5 | 14 | TRBV25-1 | - | TGTGCCAGCAGCGGGGGCGGGGGAGAACAGCCCCAGCATTTT | CASSGGGGEQPQHF
few | TRBJ1-5 | 13 | TRBV10-2 | - | TGTGCCAGCAGTTTCGGGGAGAGGCAGCCCCAGCATTTT | CASSFGERQPQHF
few | TRBJ2-7 | 13 | TRBV7-2 | - | TGTGCCAGCACCCCCAAAGGGAGTGGCGAGCAGTACTTC | CASTPKGSGEQYF
- | TRBJ1-1 | 14 | TRBV20-1 | - | TGCAGTGCTAGAGGGGTTGGGGAAAGAACTGAAGCTTTCTTT | CSARGVGERTEAFF
few | TRBJ2-7 | 16 | TRBV13 | - | TGCGCCAGCCAACTCAATCCCGGGTCCGAGGAATACGAGCAGTACTTC | CASQLNPGSEEYEQYF
once | TRBJ2-2 | 17 | TRBV5-1 | TRBD2 | TGCGCCAGCAGCAGTGCGGGGGACTACTTTCGGACCGGGGAGCTGTTTTTT | CASSSAGDYFRTGELFF
few | TRBJ2-5 | 14 | TRBV7-2 | - | TGTGCCAGCAGCCAATCTACGCTACAAGAGACCCAGTACTTC | CASSQSTLQETQYF
- | TRBJ1-4 | 15 | TRBV6-5 | - | TGTGCCAGCAGTTACTCGACCGCGGGTAATGAAAAACTGTTTTTT | CASSYSTAGNEKLFF
- | TRBJ2-5 | 16 | TRBV5-6 | - | TGTGCCAGCAGTTACGACAGGAGGGCCACTCAAGAGACCCAGTACTTC | CASSYDRRATQETQYF
- | TRBJ2-7 | 13 | TRBV20-1 | TRBD1 | TGCAGTGCCCCAACAGGGGCCTCCTACGAGCAGTACTTC | CSAPTGASYEQYF
many | TRBJ1-2 | 14 | TRBV19 | - | TGTGCCAGTAGCGAGCTGGCAGCTAACTATGGCTACACCTTC | CASSELAANYGYTF
- | TRBJ2-7 | 14 | TRBV7-2 | - | TGTGCCAGCAGCTTAGCTGGTGACCGCTACGAGCAGTACTTC | CASSLAGDRYEQYF
many | TRBJ1-1 | 12 | TRBV29-1 | TRBD1 | TGCAGCGTCGGGACAGGGAACACTGAAGCTTTCTTT | CSVGTGNTEAFF
few | TRBJ2-7 | 14 | TRBV2 | - | TGTGCCATCAGTCTTGCGGGGACCTCCTACGAGCAGTACTTC | CAISLAGTSYEQYF
once | TRBJ2-3 | 15 | TRBV19 | TRBD2 | TGTGCCAGTAGTATTCTAGCGGGAGTATCCGATACGCAGTATTTT | CASSILAGVSDTQYF
- | TRBJ2-7 | 11 | TRBV30 | - | TGTAGCGTGGCCCTCTCCTACGAGCAGTACTTC | CSVALSYEQYF
- | TRBJ2-7 | 14 | TRBV20-1 | - | TGCAGTGCTTCACGAGGGAGAGTGGTCCACGAGCAGTACTTC | CSASRGRVVHEQYF
- | TRBJ1-5 | 15 | TRBV10-3 | - | TGTGCCAGCAGTGAACTAGGTGTTAGCAATCAGCCCCAGCATTTT | CASSELGVSNQPQHF